The 6 T cell receptor beta chains presented below share a single source sample, sequenced in a study of regulatory T cells in long-lasting Graves disease. Time point: newly diagnosed GD, antithyroid drugs for less than 3 months. The TCR library used RNA extracted from PBMCs. Construction of TCR beta libraries relied on iRepertoire HTBI primers and on Arm-PCR targeting CDR3 regions. In TCRdb, the multiplex PCR reads were re-called with MiXCR into one record per CDR3 protein. The repertoire holds about 460,000 distinct CDR3 sequences, with around 15% as singletons. This sample was shared with a second study, whose subject was T cells in Graves' hyperthyroidism and ophthalmopathy.

Sequencing used peripheral blood mononuclear cells (PBMCs), obtained at new diagnosis, from a patient treated with antithyroid drugs. These receptors all come from a woman between 45 and 65 years old with Graves disease.

This clonotype has just a few counts. One end of the junction does not line up with germline, which may come from a read error. The chain has TRBV7-3 and TRBJ2-7, with D maybe TRBD2 (6 bases). CDR1 is SGHTA, CDR2 FQGTGA, per germline. The length of the CDR3 is 15 residues. The CDR3 loop is CASSLIAASSYVQYF. As DNA, the CDR3 is TGTGCCAGCAGCTTAATAGCGGCGAGCTCCTACGTGCAGTACTTC.

In this sample, this clonotype turned up many times. The rearrangement uses TRBV6-6 and TRBJ2-2; TRBD1 aligns across 7 bases. Germline CDR1 MNHNY, CDR2 SVGAGI (reference sequence). The CDR3 is made up of 16 amino acids. The junction had 6 bases not matched to a gene; V was cut back by 0 bases and J by 5 bases. CDR3 in amino acids: CASSYSRGLGTGELFF. CDR3 DNA: TGTGCCAGCAGTTACTCGAGGGGGCTAGGAACCGGGGAGCTGTTTTTT.

Remarks on this clonotype: A much larger clone is a single base away; this may be a read error. The chain uses TRBV6-2 or TRBV6-3 and TRBJ1-4, with a possible D match to TRBD1 (5 bases). Germline assignment: CDR1 MNHEY and CDR2 SVGEGT. The CDR3 has 16 residues. V lost 5 bases to trimming and J lost 1 base, with 14 bases between them. CDR3 region: CASSNSRGLTNEKLFF. The CDR3 nucleotides read TGTGCCAGCAGTAACAGCCGGGGCCTAACTAATGAAAAACTGTTTTTT.

The V and J genes are TRBV28 and TRBJ2-4; no clear D. This CDR3 region has 16 residues. Looked up from germline, CDR1 is MDHEN and CDR2 is SYDVKM. The V end was cut by 5 bases, the J end by 0 bases, with 14 bases between. The CDR3 loop is CASSEVGSLAKNIQYF. The CDR3 coding sequence is TGTGCCAGCAGTGAAGTTGGATCCCTAGCCAAAAACATTCAGTACTTC.

This clonotype was recorded many times. V is TRBV30 and J is TRBJ2-5, with unresolved D. Between the trimmed V and J ends, which lost 1 base and 1 base, there was a span of 10 bases. The CDR3 is 14 amino acids. Per the germline V gene, CDR1 is GTSNPN and CDR2 is SVGIG (reference sequence). The CDR3 region is CAWSGPDLQETQYF. CDR3 bases: TGTGCCTGGAGTGGCCCGGACCTCCAAGAGACCCAGTACTTC.

This clonotype was observed a handful of times. This sequence joins TRBV20-1 and TRBJ2-7, with 10 bases lining up with TRBD2. Germline CDR1 DFQATT, CDR2 SNEGSKA (reference sequence). The CDR3 is 15 amino acids. V shed 3 bases and J 1 base; nucleotides not matched to a gene: 6. CDR3 sequence reads: CSASPGLAVSYEQYF. The CDR3 DNA sequence: TGCAGTGCTAGCCCCGGACTAGCGGTTTCCTACGAGCAGTACTTC.